This is a list of T cell receptor beta chains from one sample in a study of beta chain features in type 1 diabetes. Profiled with immunoSEQ multiplex PCR; TCRdb holds only in-frame clones, not every one. The data show around 160,000 clones, 40% to 55% seen once. Input material: Tregs from blood. All receptors derive from a man in his late teens or twenties in good health. CDR3s include the opening cysteine and the closing phenylalanine or tryptophan. The D gene is left open where the match is weak. Some rows mark clone size as missing; the rest say once, few, many or name a class of expanded clone.

D gene	clone size	V gene	J gene	CDR3 DNA	CDR3 protein
TRBD1	.	TRBV6-6	TRBJ1-5	TGTGCCAGCAGTATACAGGGGACGAATCAGCCCCAGCATTTT	CASSIQGTNQPQHF
TRBD2	few	TRBV9	TRBJ2-1	TGTGCCAGCAGCCCAGCGGGACCACGCAGTGAGCAGTTCTTC	CASSPAGPRSEQFF
TRBD1	few	TRBV14	TRBJ2-5	TGTGCCAGCAGCCAAGCGGGACAGAGAATGCGGGAGACCCAGTACTTC	CASSQAGQRMRETQYF
TRBD1	.	TRBV7-2	TRBJ1-2	TGTGCCAGCAGCTTAGTAGCTGACAGGGCGGGGTATGGCTACACCTTC	CASSLVADRAGYGYTF
.	.	TRBV19	TRBJ1-5	TGTGCCAGTAGTACCCAGGGAAATCAGCCCCAGCATTTT	CASSTQGNQPQHF
TRBD1	.	TRBV28	TRBJ2-2	TGTGCCAGCAGTTCCCAATGGGGACAGGGCGTCGGGGAGCTGTTTTTT	CASSSQWGQGVGELFF
.	few	TRBV5-4	TRBJ1-6	TGTGCCAGCAGCTTGCGGCGGGTTTCACCCCTCCACTTT	CASSLRRVSPLHF
TRBD2	.	TRBV9	TRBJ2-1	TGTGCCAGCAGCCCCCATCCGACTAGCGGGGGCTCCTACAATGAGCAGTTCTTC	CASSPHPTSGGSYNEQFF
TRBD1	.	TRBV5-4	TRBJ2-2	TGTGCCAGCAGCCTAGCCGTCGGACAGGGTGGGACCGGGGAGCTGTTTTTT	CASSLAVGQGGTGELFF
TRBD2	few	TRBV4-1	TRBJ2-1	TGCGCCAGCAGCCCATTCGGGCTAGCGGGAGGGAATGAGCAGTTCTTC	CASSPFGLAGGNEQFF
TRBD1	.	TRBV11-1	TRBJ2-2	TGTGCCAGCAGCTTAATTCAGGGGGCAACCGGGGAGCTGTTTTTT	CASSLIQGATGELFF
TRBD2	many	TRBV5-4	TRBJ2-1	TGTGCCAGCAGCCCGGGACCTTGGGAGGGTGAGCAGTTCTTC	CASSPGPWEGEQFF
.	.	TRBV18	TRBJ1-2	TGTGCCAGCTCACCCGGAGGTCGTGGCTACACCTTC	CASSPGGRGYTF
TRBD2	.	TRBV4-1	TRBJ2-2	TGCGCCAGCAGCCGCGGACTAGCGGGGGGGCAAAACGGGGAGCTGTTTTTT	CASSRGLAGGQNGELFF
.	.	TRBV7-2	TRBJ2-7	TGTGCCAGCAGCTACGATCCTTTGGGAGTCGAGCAGTACTTC	CASSYDPLGVEQYF
TRBD1	.	TRBV14	TRBJ2-5	TGTGCCAGCAGCAGAGGACAGGGCACAGCCCAGTACTTC	CASSRGQGTAQYF
.	few	TRBV5-1	TRBJ1-4	TGCGCCAGCAGCTTGGTCTATCGAAGTGAAAAACTGTTTTTT	CASSLVYRSEKLFF
.	few	TRBV5-1	TRBJ2-1	TGCGCCAGCAGCCTACCGGGACTCAACAATGAGCAGTTCTTC	CASSLPGLNNEQFF
TRBD1	.	TRBV28	TRBJ2-7	TGTGCCAGCAGTTTATTGGACAGGGTTAGCGAGCAGTACTTC	CASSLLDRVSEQYF
.	once	TRBV5-1	TRBJ2-3	TGCGCCAGCAGCTTGGGTCTAGCATCAGATACGCAGTATTTT	CASSLGLASDTQYF
.	few	TRBV7-2	TRBJ2-2	TGTGCCAGCAGCTTAGGAGTGGGGGCGATCGGGGAGCTGTTTTTT	CASSLGVGAIGELFF
.	.	TRBV7-2	TRBJ1-5	TGTGCCAGCAGCTTAGACAGAGATCAGCCCCAGCATTTT	CASSLDRDQPQHF
.	.	TRBV30	TRBJ1-1	TGTGCCTGGAGTAGACAGCTGAACACTGAAGCTTTCTTT	CAWSRQLNTEAFF
.	.	TRBV29-1	TRBJ1-5	TGCAGCGTTGAAGATCGGGGTCAGCCCCAGCATTTT	CSVEDRGQPQHF
TRBD2	.	TRBV28	TRBJ2-1	TGTGCCAGCAGTTTAGGCGGGGGGAGCTTCTACAATGAGCAGTTCTTC	CASSLGGGSFYNEQFF
.	.	TRBV28	TRBJ1-6	TGTGCCAGCAGTTTGGTCAGGGGCCCGGGTTCACCCCTCCACTTT	CASSLVRGPGSPLHF
TRBD1	.	TRBV9	TRBJ2-4	TGTGCCAGCAGCCCAAGGGGACAGATTCAAAACATTCAGTACTTC	CASSPRGQIQNIQYF
.	once	TRBV28	TRBJ2-7	TGTGCCAGCAGTTCCCGTGGGGGGTTCAACGAGCAGTACTTC	CASSSRGGFNEQYF
.	.	TRBV12-2	TRBJ1-5	TGTGCAAGTTCGGGCAGGGGCTCGCTTACCCAGCATTTT	CASSGRGSLTQHF
TRBD2	.	TRBV19	TRBJ2-1	TGTGCCAGTAGTATACTAAGGGCTAGCGGGAATGGTGAGCAGTTCTTC	CASSILRASGNGEQFF
.	.	TRBV14	TRBJ1-1	TGTGCCAGCAGCCAACAGATGAACACTGAAGCTTTCTTT	CASSQQMNTEAFF
TRBD1	.	TRBV18	TRBJ2-5	TGTGCCAGCTCGCACTTACAGGGGCGGTACCAAGAGACCCAGTACTTC	CASSHLQGRYQETQYF
.	.	TRBV5-1	TRBJ1-2	TGCGCCAGCAGCGAAGACAGCTATGGCTACACCTTC	CASSEDSYGYTF
.	few	TRBV19	TRBJ1-6	TGTGCCAGTAGTTCCTACCCACGGAGGGGCTCCTATAATTCACCCCTCCACTTT	CASSSYPRRGSYNSPLHF
TRBD1	.	TRBV19	TRBJ1-5	TGTGCCAGTAGACAACCGGTGGACAGGGGATATCAGCCCCAGCATTTT	CASRQPVDRGYQPQHF
TRBD2	.	TRBV4-3	TRBJ2-1	TGCGCCAGCAGCCAAGGACTAGCGGGAGCGTATGAGCAGTTCTTC	CASSQGLAGAYEQFF
.	.	TRBV7-9	TRBJ1-5	TGTGCCAGCAGCCTGAACCGGGATCAGCCCCAGCATTTT	CASSLNRDQPQHF
TRBD1	once	TRBV6-1	TRBJ2-7	TGTGCCAGCAACCGACAGGGCCCCTACGAACAGTACTTC	CASNRQGPYEQYF
TRBD2	few	TRBV5-1	TRBJ2-5	TGCGCCAGCAGCTTGGGGGGACTAGCGGGACTCGGGACCCAGTACTTC	CASSLGGLAGLGTQYF
TRBD2	.	TRBV15	TRBJ2-1	TGTGCCACCAGCAGACCCTTTACTAGCGGGAGTCGGAATGAGCAGTTCTTC	CATSRPFTSGSRNEQFF
TRBD2	.	TRBV30	TRBJ2-7	TGTGCCTGGAGCCTCGAACTAGCGGGACGATCCTACGAGCAGTACTTC	CAWSLELAGRSYEQYF
.	.	TRBV29-1	TRBJ2-3	TGCAGCGTTGAAGATCTGTCGATTCGGACAGATACGCAGTATTTT	CSVEDLSIRTDTQYF
TRBD2	.	TRBV4-3	TRBJ2-1	TGCGCCAGCAGCCAAGGATTAGCGGGTCTCAACAATGAGCAGTTCTTC	CASSQGLAGLNNEQFF
.	.	TRBV10-3	TRBJ2-5	TGTGCCATCAGGAACAGGGACGGGGAGACCCAGTACTTC	CAIRNRDGETQYF
.	few	TRBV7-9	TRBJ2-7	TGTGCCAGCAGCTTAGTCACTATTCCCTACGAGCAGTACTTC	CASSLVTIPYEQYF
TRBD1	.	TRBV30	TRBJ2-7	TGTGCCTGGAGAGGGGGCGCGACCTACGAGCAGTACTTC	CAWRGGATYEQYF
TRBD2	.	TRBV9	TRBJ2-4	TGTGCCAGCAGCCCCCGGAGACTAGCGGCCCCCGGGGCCAAAAACATTCAGTACTTC	CASSPRRLAAPGAKNIQYF
TRBD1	few	TRBV2	TRBJ1-1	TGTGCCAGCACCGAGGACAGGGGTATTGAAGCTTTCTTT	CASTEDRGIEAFF
.	.	TRBV28	TRBJ1-4	TGTGCCAGCAGGCCACAGGGTGGTGGTGAAAAACTGTTTTTT	CASRPQGGGEKLFF
.	.	TRBV6-1	TRBJ1-1	TGTGCCAGCAGTGAACAGGGGAACACTGAAGCTTTCTTT	CASSEQGNTEAFF
TRBD2	.	TRBV19	TRBJ2-5	TGTGCCAGTAGTACCCTGTCAGGGAGGGAAGAGACCCAGTACTTC	CASSTLSGREETQYF